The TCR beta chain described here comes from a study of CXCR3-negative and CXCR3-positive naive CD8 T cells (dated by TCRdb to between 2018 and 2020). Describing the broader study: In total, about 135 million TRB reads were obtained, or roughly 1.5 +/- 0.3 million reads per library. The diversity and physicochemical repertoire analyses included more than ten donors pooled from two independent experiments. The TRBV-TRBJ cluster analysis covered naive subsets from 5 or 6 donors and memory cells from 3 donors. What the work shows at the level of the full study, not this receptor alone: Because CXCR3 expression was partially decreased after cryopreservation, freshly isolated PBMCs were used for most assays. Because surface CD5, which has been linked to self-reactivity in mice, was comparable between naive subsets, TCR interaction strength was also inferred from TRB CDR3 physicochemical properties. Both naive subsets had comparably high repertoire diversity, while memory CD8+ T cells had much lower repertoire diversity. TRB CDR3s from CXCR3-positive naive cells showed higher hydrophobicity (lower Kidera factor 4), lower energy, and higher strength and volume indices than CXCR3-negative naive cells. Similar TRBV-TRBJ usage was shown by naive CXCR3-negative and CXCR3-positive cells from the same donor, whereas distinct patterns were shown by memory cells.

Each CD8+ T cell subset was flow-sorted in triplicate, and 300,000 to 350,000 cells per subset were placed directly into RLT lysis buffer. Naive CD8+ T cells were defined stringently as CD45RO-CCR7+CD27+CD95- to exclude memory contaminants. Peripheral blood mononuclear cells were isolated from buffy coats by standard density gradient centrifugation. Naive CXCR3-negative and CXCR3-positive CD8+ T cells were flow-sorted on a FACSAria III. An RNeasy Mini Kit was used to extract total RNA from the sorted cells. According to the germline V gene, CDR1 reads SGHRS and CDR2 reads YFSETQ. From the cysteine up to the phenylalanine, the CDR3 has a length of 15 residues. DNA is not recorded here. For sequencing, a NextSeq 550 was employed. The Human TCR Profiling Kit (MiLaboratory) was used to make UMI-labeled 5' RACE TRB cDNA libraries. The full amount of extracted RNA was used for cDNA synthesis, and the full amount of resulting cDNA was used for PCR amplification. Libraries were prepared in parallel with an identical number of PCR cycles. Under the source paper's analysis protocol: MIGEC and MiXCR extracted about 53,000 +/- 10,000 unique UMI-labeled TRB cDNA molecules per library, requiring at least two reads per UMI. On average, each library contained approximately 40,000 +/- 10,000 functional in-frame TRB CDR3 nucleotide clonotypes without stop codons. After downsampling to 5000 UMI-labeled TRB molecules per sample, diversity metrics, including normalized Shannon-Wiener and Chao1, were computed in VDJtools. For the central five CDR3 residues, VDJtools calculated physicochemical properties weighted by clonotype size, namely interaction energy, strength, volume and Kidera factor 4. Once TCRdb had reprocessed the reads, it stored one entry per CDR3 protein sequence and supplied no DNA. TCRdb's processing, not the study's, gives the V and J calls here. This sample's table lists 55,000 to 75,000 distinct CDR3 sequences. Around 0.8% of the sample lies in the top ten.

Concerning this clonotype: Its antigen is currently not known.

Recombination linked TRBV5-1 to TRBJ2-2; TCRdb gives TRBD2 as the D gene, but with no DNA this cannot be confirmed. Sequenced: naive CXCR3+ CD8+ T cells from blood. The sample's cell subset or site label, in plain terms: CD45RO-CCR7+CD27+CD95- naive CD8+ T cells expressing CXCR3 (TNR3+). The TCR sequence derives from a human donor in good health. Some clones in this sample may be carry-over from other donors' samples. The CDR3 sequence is CASSVGAGYTGELFF. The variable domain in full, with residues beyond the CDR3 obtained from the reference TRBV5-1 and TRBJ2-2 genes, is KAGVTQTPRYLIKTRGQQVTLSCSPISGHRSVSWYQQTPGQGLQFLFEYFSETQRNKGNFPGRFSGRQFSNSRSEMNVSTLELGDSALYLCASSVGAGYTGELFFGEGSRLTVL.